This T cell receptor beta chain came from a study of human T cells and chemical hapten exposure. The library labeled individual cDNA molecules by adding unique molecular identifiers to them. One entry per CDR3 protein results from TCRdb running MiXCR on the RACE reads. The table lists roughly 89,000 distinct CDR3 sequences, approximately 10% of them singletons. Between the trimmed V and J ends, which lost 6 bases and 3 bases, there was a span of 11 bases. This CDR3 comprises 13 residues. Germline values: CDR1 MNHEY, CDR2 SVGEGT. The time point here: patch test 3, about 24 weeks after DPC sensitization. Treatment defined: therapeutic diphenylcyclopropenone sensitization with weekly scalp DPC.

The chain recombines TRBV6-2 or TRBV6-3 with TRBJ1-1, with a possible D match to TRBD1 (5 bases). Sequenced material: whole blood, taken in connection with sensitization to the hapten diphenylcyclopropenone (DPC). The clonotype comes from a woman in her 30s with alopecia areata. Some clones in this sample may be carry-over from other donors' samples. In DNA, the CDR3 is TGTGCCAGCAGGTGGGACGGTTACACTGAAGCTTTCTTT. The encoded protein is CASRWDGYTEAFF.